These T cell receptor beta chains were read from a single sample in a study of Ad26.COV2.S vaccination and SARS-CoV-2 variants. Sequencing was performed with immunoSEQ multiplex PCR; in TCRdb, only in-frame clones are kept and a portion is missing. The sample includes over 400,000 clones, roughly 90% of them seen just once. The sequencing here drew on peripheral blood, taken in a trial of Ad26.COV2.S vaccine versus placebo. The receptors here all came from a person aged 18-65 years who received the Ad26.COV2.S COVID-19 vaccine or a placebo. Each CDR3 is given with its conserved first and last residue. The D gene is left open where the match is weak. Size is omitted from some rows. Given values are once, few, many or a class for expanded clones.

>once|TRBD1|TRBJ2-1|TRBV28
CASSRDRKRNEQFF
TGTGCCAGCAGCCGGGACAGAAAACGGAATGAGCAGTTCTTC
>.|.|TRBJ2-3|TRBV27
CASRSINRAASTDTQYF
TGTGCCAGCAGATCAATAAACAGGGCTGCTAGCACAGATACGCAGTATTTT
>.|TRBD2|TRBJ2-1|TRBV27
CASSLWLAVSNEQFF
TGTGCCAGCAGTTTATGGCTAGCGGTTTCCAATGAGCAGTTCTTC
>.|TRBD1|TRBJ1-1|TRBV29-1
CSVTELRQGMNTEAFF
TGCAGCGTGACCGAACTAAGACAGGGCATGAACACTGAAGCTTTCTTT
>.|.|TRBJ1-1|TRBV28
CASSLSAEGKTEAFF
TGTGCCAGCAGTTTGAGCGCAGAAGGTAAAACTGAAGCTTTCTTT
>.|.|TRBJ1-2|TRBV11-2
CASSFPGNGYTF
TGTGCCAGCAGCTTTCCAGGAAATGGCTACACCTTC
>.|.|TRBJ2-4|TRBV7-9
CASSTGQTKNIQYF
TGTGCCAGCAGCACTGGACAGACCAAAAACATTCAGTACTTC
>.|.|TRBJ2-1|TRBV11-2
CASSLEPLPPYNEQFF
TGTGCCAGCAGCTTAGAGCCACTCCCCCCTTACAATGAGCAGTTCTTC
>.|.|TRBJ1-1|TRBV9
CASSPGQAEAFF
TGTGCCAGCAGCCCAGGACAAGCTGAAGCTTTCTTT
>once|.|TRBJ1-2|TRBV5-8
CASSSENINYGYTF
TGTGCCAGCAGCAGCGAAAACATTAACTATGGCTACACCTTC
>.|.|TRBJ1-5|TRBV18
CASSPDGSQPQHF
TGTGCCAGCTCCCCAGATGGGAGTCAGCCCCAGCATTTT
>.|TRBD1|TRBJ1-1|TRBV5-1
CASSFVDRGLVTEAFF
TGCGCCAGCAGCTTTGTCGACAGGGGGTTGGTGACTGAAGCTTTCTTT
>.|.|TRBJ1-2|TRBV4-3
CASSQEGTRGGGYTF
TGCGCCAGCAGCCAAGAGGGAACCAGGGGTGGTGGCTACACCTTC
>.|TRBD2|TRBJ2-7|TRBV30
CAWSGTSGDYEQYF
TGTGCCTGGAGTGGGACTAGCGGGGACTACGAGCAGTACTTC
>.|.|TRBJ2-3|TRBV24-1
CATSDQARDTQYF
TGTGCCACCAGTGACCAGGCGAGGGATACGCAGTATTTT
>.|.|TRBJ2-2|TRBV6-5
CASSYDNTGELFF
TGTGCCAGCAGTTACGATAACACCGGGGAGCTGTTTTTT
>.|TRBD2|TRBJ2-7|TRBV15
CATSREVTSGGAYEQYF
TGTGCCACCAGCAGAGAGGTCACTAGCGGGGGGGCCTACGAGCAGTACTTC
>.|.|TRBJ1-3|TRBV19
CASSIASLSGNTIYF
TGTGCCAGTAGTATAGCCAGTCTCTCTGGAAACACCATATATTTT
>.|TRBD2|TRBJ2-7|TRBV2
CASSEMAGGLEQYF
TGTGCCAGCAGTGAAATGGCGGGGGGGCTCGAGCAGTACTTC
>.|.|TRBJ1-1|TRBV30
CAWIQGITEAFF
TGTGCCTGGATTCAAGGGATCACTGAAGCTTTCTTT
>.|.|TRBJ1-2|TRBV6-5
CASSYGQSYGYTF
TGTGCCAGCAGTTACGGACAAAGCTATGGCTACACCTTC